Listed below are T cell receptor beta chains from one sample, sequenced in a study of regulatory T cells in long-lasting Graves disease. TCRdb re-called the multiplex PCR reads with MiXCR, one entry per CDR3 protein. The data contain some 450,000 distinct CDR3 sequences, around 22% of them singletons. The sample in question was peripheral blood mononuclear cells (PBMCs), obtained when the disease was refractory, from a patient treated with antithyroid drugs. The receptors stem from a female donor with Graves disease. The CDR3 runs from the conserved cysteine through the conserved F or W. Each record gives: J gene, clone size, D gene, V gene, CDR3 protein, CDR3 DNA. D genes are given only for firm matches. A clone size is listed for some rows: how often the clone was seen (once, few, many), or a class if it is expanded.

TRBJ2-3 | NA | NA | TRBV10-3 | CAIRDSLTDTQYF | TGTGCCATCAGGGACAGTCTCACAGATACGCAGTATTTT
TRBJ2-5 | many | TRBD2 | TRBV11-2 | CASSPGLAGRQKTQYF | TGTGCCAGCAGCCCTGGACTAGCGGGCCGCCAGAAGACCCAGTACTTC
TRBJ2-7 | NA | TRBD2 | TRBV19 | CASSAIRGRASSYEQYF | TGTGCCAGTAGTGCGATACGCGGGAGGGCCAGCTCCTACGAGCAGTACTTC
TRBJ2-1 | NA | TRBD2 | TRBV7-2 | CASSRGSYEQFF | TGTGCCAGCAGCCGCGGGAGCTATGAGCAGTTCTTC
TRBJ2-2 | few | NA | TRBV2 | CASKATGSGELFF | TGTGCCAGCAAAGCTACAGGGTCCGGGGAGCTGTTTTTT
TRBJ2-4 | few | TRBD2 | TRBV7-2 | CASSLRALAPQDQYF | TGTGCCAGCAGCTTAAGGGCACTAGCGCCACAGGATCAGTACTTC
TRBJ1-1 | many | NA | TRBV6-2/TRBV6-3 | CASSLADKLGTEAFF | TGTGCCAGCAGTTTAGCCGACAAGCTGGGGACTGAAGCTTTCTTT
TRBJ1-6 | few | NA | TRBV20-1 | CSARRQSLRGIQPLHF | TGCAGTGCTAGACGTCAGTCTTTACGTGGCATTCAGCCCCTCCACTTT
TRBJ1-5 | few | NA | TRBV20-1 | CSACLEHNQPQHF | TGCAGTGCTTGCTTGGAGCACAATCAGCCCCAGCATTTT
TRBJ2-2 | many | TRBD1 | TRBV2 | CATRTGVNTGELFF | TGTGCCACCAGGACAGGGGTGAACACCGGGGAGCTGTTTTTT
TRBJ1-2 | many | NA | TRBV5-1 | CASSLLQGYGYTF | TGCGCCAGCAGCTTGTTACAGGGCTATGGCTACACCTTC
TRBJ2-7 | many | NA | TRBV11-1 | CASKDRRPSYEQYF | TGTGCCAGCAAAGACAGGCGCCCATCCTACGAGCAGTACTTC
TRBJ2-2 | few | NA | TRBV19 | CASSIMTLTGELFF | TGTGCCAGTAGTATCATGACACTCACCGGGGAGCTGTTTTTT
TRBJ2-5 | few | NA | TRBV5-6 | CASSDNPGGRETQYF | TGTGCCAGCAGCGACAACCCAGGTGGCCGGGAGACCCAGTACTTC
TRBJ1-5 | NA | NA | TRBV19 | CASSLRGEPQHF | TGTGCCAGTAGCCTTAGGGGCGAGCCCCAGCATTTT
TRBJ2-1 | many | TRBD2 | TRBV6-1 | CASRDPGLAVDEQFF | TGTGCCAGCAGGGATCCGGGACTAGCGGTCGATGAGCAGTTCTTC
TRBJ1-1 | NA | NA | TRBV18 | CASPYSREAFF | TGTGCCAGTCCATACTCTCGTGAAGCTTTCTTT
TRBJ1-2 | NA | TRBD1 | TRBV19 | CASSTFETGQGKYGYTF | TGTGCCAGTAGTACGTTTGAGACAGGACAGGGAAAGTATGGCTACACCTTC
TRBJ1-5 | NA | NA | TRBV19 | CASSLTSHSNQPQHF | TGTGCCAGTAGTTTAACGTCTCATAGCAATCAGCCCCAGCATTTT
TRBJ2-1 | NA | NA | TRBV30 | CAWSLEGPNEQFF | TGTGCCTGGAGTTTGGAGGGGCCTAATGAGCAGTTCTTC
TRBJ1-2 | NA | NA | TRBV29-1 | CSAYYFTGGTNYGYTF | TGCAGCGCTTATTATTTCACAGGCGGTACTAACTATGGCTACACCTTC
TRBJ1-4 | few | NA | TRBV6-1 | CASSRYSPSNEKLFF | TGTGCCAGCAGCAGATACTCACCCAGTAATGAAAAACTGTTTTTT
TRBJ2-1 | NA | TRBD2 | TRBV7-8 | CASSLISSGTSRFEQFF | TGTGCCAGCAGCTTAATCTCGTCCGGGACTAGTCGTTTTGAGCAGTTCTTC
TRBJ2-1 | few | NA | TRBV12-3/TRBV12-4 | CASRSINNEQFF | TGTGCCAGCAGGTCTATCAACAATGAGCAGTTCTTC
TRBJ1-4 | NA | NA | TRBV4-1 | CASSRPGTTNEKPFF | TGCGCCAGCAGCCGCCCGGGAACAACTAATGAAAAACCGTTTTTT
TRBJ2-2 | NA | TRBD1 | TRBV6-1 | CASRGWTGRHTGELFF | TGTGCCAGCAGGGGATGGACAGGCCGGCACACCGGGGAGCTGTTTTTT
TRBJ2-1 | few | NA | TRBV6-1 | CASNPTNGFYNEQFF | TGTGCCAGCAACCCGACCAACGGGTTTTACAATGAGCAGTTCTTC
TRBJ1-1 | NA | NA | TRBV11-2 | CASSSRPMNTEAFF | TGTGCCAGCAGCTCCCGACCGATGAACACTGAAGCTTTCTTT
TRBJ2-7 | many | NA | TRBV3-1 | CASSHAPYEQYF | TGTGCCAGCAGCCATGCTCCCTACGAGCAGTACTTC
TRBJ1-1 | many | NA | TRBV29-1 | CSVRQGANTEAFF | TGCAGCGTCCGACAAGGAGCCAACACTGAAGCTTTCTTT
TRBJ2-5 | many | TRBD1 | TRBV2 | CASKEQGASETQYF | TGTGCCAGCAAGGAGCAGGGGGCATCAGAGACCCAGTACTTC
TRBJ2-7 | few | NA | TRBV6-1 | CASSLTGRSYEQYF | TGTGCCAGCAGTCTGACAGGGAGGTCCTACGAGCAGTACTTC
TRBJ1-1 | few | NA | TRBV30 | CAWSVLTRTEAFF | TGTGCCTGGAGTGTCCTTACTAGGACTGAAGCTTTCTTT
TRBJ2-5 | many | NA | TRBV24-1 | CATSDLLGETQYF | TGTGCCACCAGTGATTTGCTCGGTGAGACCCAGTACTTC
TRBJ2-7 | NA | NA | TRBV5-1 | CASSLAAGPSYEQYF | TGCGCCAGCAGCTTGGCGGCGGGACCCTCCTACGAGCAGTACTTC
TRBJ1-2 | many | NA | TRBV29-1 | CSVQGGEGYTF | TGCAGCGTACAGGGTGGTGAGGGCTACACCTTC
TRBJ1-2 | NA | NA | TRBV5-1 | CASSLDRTSGYTF | TGCGCCAGCAGCTTGGATCGGACTAGTGGCTACACCTTC
TRBJ2-7 | NA | NA | TRBV30 | CAWSEVAESYEQYF | TGTGCCTGGAGTGAGGTAGCGGAGTCCTACGAGCAGTACTTC
TRBJ1-5 | few | NA | TRBV20-1 | CSARLGVNQPQHF | TGCAGTGCTAGACTAGGGGTGAATCAGCCCCAGCATTTT
TRBJ1-6 | few | TRBD1 | TRBV5-1 | CASSEATGYNSPLHF | TGCGCCAGCAGCGAAGCGACAGGGTATAATTCACCCCTCCACTTT
TRBJ1-5 | NA | NA | TRBV6-2/TRBV6-3 | CASSYSGGTGYNQPQHF | TGTGCCAGCAGTTACTCGGGGGGGACGGGCTACAATCAGCCCCAGCATTTT
TRBJ1-1 | NA | NA | TRBV7-2 | CASSLYVNTEAFF | TGTGCCAGCAGCTTATATGTGAACACTGAAGCTTTCTTT
TRBJ2-5 | NA | NA | TRBV19 | CASNPEGQETQYF | TGTGCCAGTAACCCGGAGGGCCAAGAGACCCAGTACTTC
TRBJ2-7 | many | NA | TRBV11-2 | CASSLGRLDLEQYF | TGTGCCAGCAGCTTAGGGAGGCTCGATCTCGAGCAGTACTTC
TRBJ2-2 | NA | TRBD2 | TRBV5-1 | CATSGTSGVKAGELFF | TGCGCCACCTCGGGGACTAGCGGGGTCAAAGCCGGGGAGCTGTTTTTT
TRBJ1-2 | few | NA | TRBV20-1 | CSAKFSGTGGYTF | TGCAGTGCTAAGTTCAGCGGGACCGGAGGCTACACCTTC
TRBJ2-7 | NA | NA | TRBV12-3/TRBV12-4 | CASSFSGMDLSYF | TGTGCCAGCAGTTTTTCAGGGATGGACCTATCGTACTTC
TRBJ2-5 | many | NA | TRBV29-1 | CSAGQIQETQYF | TGCAGCGCGGGACAAATCCAAGAGACCCAGTACTTC
TRBJ1-3 | many | NA | TRBV29-1 | CSVSNLGNTIYF | TGCAGCGTATCGAACCTTGGAAACACCATATATTTT
TRBJ1-1 | few | NA | TRBV24-1 | CATRARQNTEAFF | TGTGCCACCAGGGCAAGACAGAACACTGAAGCTTTCTTT
TRBJ2-2 | once | NA | TRBV9 | CASSVSGINTGELFF | TGTGCCAGCAGCGTTAGCGGCATCAACACCGGGGAGCTGTTTTTT
TRBJ2-2 | few | NA | TRBV29-1 | CSVGVQVTGELFF | TGCAGCGTGGGGGTCCAAGTAACCGGGGAGCTGTTTTTT